This is a list of T cell receptor beta chains from one sample in a study of post-analysis software for immune sequencing data. TCRdb itself ran the PCR reads through MiXCR, one entry per CDR3 protein. This sample has roughly 540,000 distinct CDR3 sequences, with less than 40% found just once. The sequencing sample was made of blood. The source is a girl younger than 18 with multiple sclerosis. Both conserved end residues are part of each CDR3. Each record gives: J gene, V gene, CDR3 length, D gene, clone size, CDR3 protein, CDR3 DNA. The D gene is left open where the match is weak. Clone size is not always given. Where it is, it says once, few, many or a class for expanded clones.

j_call: TRBJ2-5; v_call: TRBV29-1; cdr3_length: 11; d_call: .; clone_size: many; cdr3_aa: CSVDRDGTQYF; cdr3_nt: TGCAGCGTTGACAGGGACGGGACCCAGTACTTC
j_call: TRBJ1-5; v_call: TRBV12-3/TRBV12-4; cdr3_length: 14; d_call: .; clone_size: .; cdr3_aa: CASSFPGAHQPQHF; cdr3_nt: TGTGCCAGCAGTTTCCCGGGGGCTCATCAGCCCCAGCATTTT
j_call: TRBJ2-5; v_call: TRBV28; cdr3_length: 14; d_call: .; clone_size: .; cdr3_aa: CASSWSRLQETQYF; cdr3_nt: TGTGCCAGCTCGTGGAGTCGGTTACAAGAGACCCAGTACTTC
j_call: TRBJ1-6; v_call: TRBV12-3/TRBV12-4; cdr3_length: 14; d_call: .; clone_size: few; cdr3_aa: CASSLTRTALTLHF; cdr3_nt: TGTGCCAGCAGCCTTACAAGGACAGCTTTGACCCTCCACTTT
j_call: TRBJ1-2; v_call: TRBV6-2/TRBV6-3; cdr3_length: 17; d_call: .; clone_size: .; cdr3_aa: CASSYSPIGGPNYGYTF; cdr3_nt: TGTGCCAGCAGTTACTCACCGATCGGGGGCCCGAACTATGGCTACACCTTC
j_call: TRBJ1-1; v_call: TRBV7-9; cdr3_length: 15; d_call: TRBD1; clone_size: .; cdr3_aa: CASSTRQGRNTEAFF; cdr3_nt: TGTGCCAGCAGCACCCGACAGGGGAGGAACACTGAAGCTTTCTTT
j_call: TRBJ2-7; v_call: TRBV20-1; cdr3_length: 13; d_call: .; clone_size: .; cdr3_aa: CSASSGFSYEQYF; cdr3_nt: TGCAGTGCTAGTTCAGGGTTCTCCTACGAGCAGTACTTC
j_call: TRBJ1-2; v_call: TRBV12-3/TRBV12-4; cdr3_length: 14; d_call: TRBD1; clone_size: .; cdr3_aa: CASRGDRTNYGYTF; cdr3_nt: TGTGCCAGCAGGGGGGACAGGACCAACTATGGCTACACCTTC
j_call: TRBJ1-5; v_call: TRBV21-1; cdr3_length: 15; d_call: .; clone_size: .; cdr3_aa: CASSGPGRSNQPQHF; cdr3_nt: TGTGCCAGCAGCGGGCCGGGACGGAGCAATCAGCCCCAGCATTTT
j_call: TRBJ1-5; v_call: TRBV4-1; cdr3_length: 16; d_call: .; clone_size: .; cdr3_aa: CASSQEYSGVNQPQHF; cdr3_nt: TGCGCCAGCAGCCAAGAATATTCAGGGGTCAATCAGCCCCAGCATTTT
j_call: TRBJ2-3; v_call: TRBV5-1; cdr3_length: 15; d_call: TRBD2; clone_size: .; cdr3_aa: CASSLRLAFADTQYF; cdr3_nt: TGCGCCAGCAGCTTGAGACTAGCGTTCGCAGATACGCAGTATTTT
j_call: TRBJ1-2; v_call: TRBV12-3/TRBV12-4; cdr3_length: 13; d_call: TRBD1; clone_size: .; cdr3_aa: CASSPGQTKGYTF; cdr3_nt: TGTGCCAGCAGCCCGGGACAGACTAAGGGCTACACCTTC
j_call: TRBJ2-3; v_call: TRBV5-1; cdr3_length: 12; d_call: .; clone_size: .; cdr3_aa: CASSFTRDTQYF; cdr3_nt: TGCGCCAGCAGCTTCACGAGAGATACGCAGTATTTT
j_call: TRBJ1-4; v_call: TRBV4-1; cdr3_length: 14; d_call: .; clone_size: .; cdr3_aa: CASSQGGPNEKLFF; cdr3_nt: TGCGCCAGCAGCCAAGGGGGTCCCAATGAAAAACTGTTTTTT
j_call: TRBJ2-3; v_call: TRBV5-6; cdr3_length: 15; d_call: TRBD1; clone_size: .; cdr3_aa: CASSRDTGGADTQYF; cdr3_nt: TGTGCCAGCAGCCGAGACACAGGGGGCGCAGATACGCAGTATTTT
j_call: TRBJ2-7; v_call: TRBV7-9; cdr3_length: 14; d_call: TRBD1; clone_size: many; cdr3_aa: CASSLSTGSREQYF; cdr3_nt: TGTGCCAGCAGCCTCTCGACAGGGAGTAGGGAGCAGTACTTC
j_call: TRBJ1-3; v_call: TRBV29-1; cdr3_length: 13; d_call: TRBD1; clone_size: few; cdr3_aa: CSVGTGSGNTIYF; cdr3_nt: TGCAGCGTCGGGACAGGGAGTGGAAACACCATATATTTT
j_call: TRBJ1-2; v_call: TRBV29-1; cdr3_length: 12; d_call: .; clone_size: .; cdr3_aa: CSVVADGYGYTF; cdr3_nt: TGCAGCGTTGTTGCCGACGGATATGGCTACACCTTC
j_call: TRBJ2-5; v_call: TRBV7-8; cdr3_length: 14; d_call: TRBD1; clone_size: few; cdr3_aa: CASSFYRGQETQYF; cdr3_nt: TGTGCCAGCAGCTTTTACAGGGGACAAGAGACCCAGTACTTC
j_call: TRBJ2-3; v_call: TRBV2; cdr3_length: 12; d_call: .; clone_size: .; cdr3_aa: CASSELTGQEYF; cdr3_nt: TGTGCCAGCAGTGAACTGACGGGACAAGAGTATTTT
j_call: TRBJ1-2; v_call: TRBV7-9; cdr3_length: 14; d_call: .; clone_size: .; cdr3_aa: CASSLDTGSYGYTF; cdr3_nt: TGTGCCAGCAGCTTAGATACAGGTTCCTATGGCTACACCTTC
j_call: TRBJ2-7; v_call: TRBV20-1; cdr3_length: 17; d_call: .; clone_size: .; cdr3_aa: CSTRAALGRPSSYEQYF; cdr3_nt: TGCAGTACTAGAGCCGCCTTGGGCAGACCGAGCTCCTACGAGCAGTACTTC
j_call: TRBJ2-1; v_call: TRBV29-1; cdr3_length: 15; d_call: TRBD2; clone_size: many; cdr3_aa: CSVSTLAGGSDEQFF; cdr3_nt: TGCAGCGTTAGTACCTTAGCGGGGGGGTCGGATGAGCAGTTCTTC
j_call: TRBJ2-3; v_call: TRBV20-1; cdr3_length: 14; d_call: TRBD2; clone_size: .; cdr3_aa: CSASGLADTDTQYF; cdr3_nt: TGCAGTGCAAGCGGACTAGCGGACACAGATACGCAGTATTTT
j_call: TRBJ1-2; v_call: TRBV20-1; cdr3_length: 13; d_call: TRBD1; clone_size: .; cdr3_aa: CSARGQVGYGYTF; cdr3_nt: TGCAGTGCCCGGGGACAGGTGGGCTATGGCTACACCTTC
j_call: TRBJ2-7; v_call: TRBV5-6; cdr3_length: 13; d_call: .; clone_size: few; cdr3_aa: CASSNPYTYEQYF; cdr3_nt: TGTGCCAGCAGCAATCCTTACACCTACGAGCAGTACTTC
j_call: TRBJ2-3; v_call: TRBV3-1; cdr3_length: 14; d_call: TRBD2; clone_size: .; cdr3_aa: CASSLILLADTQYF; cdr3_nt: TGTGCCAGCAGCCTCATATTACTAGCGGATACGCAGTATTTT
j_call: TRBJ1-2; v_call: TRBV4-1; cdr3_length: 13; d_call: .; clone_size: .; cdr3_aa: CASSQPGNYGYTF; cdr3_nt: TGCGCCAGCAGCCAACCGGGTAACTATGGCTACACCTTC
j_call: TRBJ2-7; v_call: TRBV4-1; cdr3_length: 14; d_call: .; clone_size: .; cdr3_aa: CASSQDKRGYEQYF; cdr3_nt: TGCGCCAGCAGCCAAGATAAAAGGGGCTACGAGCAGTACTTC
j_call: TRBJ2-1; v_call: TRBV20-1; cdr3_length: 13; d_call: .; clone_size: .; cdr3_aa: CSAPRPGYNEQFF; cdr3_nt: TGCAGTGCCCCACGCCCGGGTTACAATGAGCAGTTCTTC
j_call: TRBJ1-5; v_call: TRBV7-2; cdr3_length: 16; d_call: .; clone_size: .; cdr3_aa: CASSADRLHSNQPQHF; cdr3_nt: TGTGCCAGCAGCGCCGACAGGCTTCATAGCAATCAGCCCCAGCATTTT
j_call: TRBJ2-1; v_call: TRBV24-1; cdr3_length: 14; d_call: .; clone_size: .; cdr3_aa: CATSDLGSYNEQFF; cdr3_nt: TGTGCCACCAGTGATTTGGGATCCTACAATGAGCAGTTCTTC
j_call: TRBJ2-7; v_call: TRBV27; cdr3_length: 15; d_call: .; clone_size: .; cdr3_aa: CASSFRALGPYEQYF; cdr3_nt: TGTGCCAGCAGTTTTCGGGCATTGGGGCCCTACGAGCAGTACTTC
j_call: TRBJ2-3; v_call: TRBV5-1; cdr3_length: 15; d_call: TRBD1; clone_size: .; cdr3_aa: CASSLQQGASDTQYF; cdr3_nt: TGCGCCAGCAGTTTACAACAGGGGGCCTCAGATACGCAGTATTTT
j_call: TRBJ1-2; v_call: TRBV12-3/TRBV12-4; cdr3_length: 15; d_call: TRBD1; clone_size: .; cdr3_aa: CASSLMGQAVYGYTF; cdr3_nt: TGTGCCAGCAGTTTAATGGGACAGGCCGTATATGGCTACACCTTC
j_call: TRBJ2-5; v_call: TRBV7-6; cdr3_length: 16; d_call: TRBD1; clone_size: .; cdr3_aa: CASSYRPGQTWETQYF; cdr3_nt: TGTGCCAGCAGCTATCGTCCGGGACAGACATGGGAGACCCAGTACTTC
j_call: TRBJ1-5; v_call: TRBV5-6; cdr3_length: 12; d_call: .; clone_size: few; cdr3_aa: CASSSMGQPQHF; cdr3_nt: TGTGCCAGCAGTTCTATGGGTCAGCCCCAGCATTTT
j_call: TRBJ2-1; v_call: TRBV5-1; cdr3_length: 16; d_call: TRBD2; clone_size: few; cdr3_aa: CASRSSGESSYNEQFF; cdr3_nt: TGCGCCAGCAGATCTAGCGGGGAGAGCTCCTACAATGAGCAGTTCTTC
j_call: TRBJ1-2; v_call: TRBV5-1; cdr3_length: 13; d_call: TRBD1; clone_size: .; cdr3_aa: CASSPQGDYGYTF; cdr3_nt: TGCGCCAGCAGCCCTCAGGGGGACTATGGCTACACCTTC
j_call: TRBJ2-4; v_call: TRBV7-9; cdr3_length: 16; d_call: .; clone_size: .; cdr3_aa: CASSPWSGSAKNIQYF; cdr3_nt: TGTGCCAGCAGCCCTTGGTCAGGTTCAGCCAAAAACATTCAGTACTTC
j_call: TRBJ2-1; v_call: TRBV6-2/TRBV6-3; cdr3_length: 17; d_call: TRBD2; clone_size: few; cdr3_aa: CASSYGRSGGVNNEQFF; cdr3_nt: TGTGCCAGCAGTTACGGCAGGAGCGGGGGGGTCAACAATGAGCAGTTCTTC
j_call: TRBJ2-6; v_call: TRBV12-3/TRBV12-4; cdr3_length: 15; d_call: TRBD2; clone_size: .; cdr3_aa: CACSLGGSGANVLTF; cdr3_nt: TGTGCCTGCAGTTTGGGAGGGTCTGGGGCCAACGTCCTGACTTTC
j_call: TRBJ1-4; v_call: TRBV12-3/TRBV12-4; cdr3_length: 11; d_call: .; clone_size: few; cdr3_aa: CASSPDEKLFF; cdr3_nt: TGTGCCAGCAGCCCGGATGAAAAACTGTTTTTT